Given below is one T cell receptor (beta chain) in context. The V and J ends lost 4 bases and 2 bases, in that order; junction bases with no gene match: 6. This CDR3 region has 15 residues. Germline V gives CDR1 SGDLS, CDR2 YYNGEE. Profiling relied on immunoSEQ multiplex PCR, and the TCRdb table lists in-frame clones only, not all of them. The table includes 200,000 to 250,000 clones, 80% to 90% detected once. This sample is drawn from a study of blood T cell repertoires in COVID-19. Study as a whole: Spain, Italy and the United States supplied samples that represented acute and convalescent COVID-19.

The V call is TRBV9, the J call TRBJ2-5; 9 nucleotides align to TRBD1. This receptor was identified in a man aged 30 to 39 with active or convalescent COVID-19. The sample comprised peripheral blood. This chain's CDR3 is CASSPSGTGQETQYF. DNA of the CDR3: TGTGCCAGCAGCCCTTCCGGGACAGGGCAAGAGACCCAGTACTTC.